The sequence of this TCR beta chain was determined in a study of patients and donors after allogeneic stem cell transplantation. CDR1 is DFQATT and CDR2 is SNEGSKA in the germline V gene (reference sequence). V gave up 3 bases and J gave up 7 bases, with 6 bases separating them. The CDR3 totals 11 residues. A single record per CDR3 protein comes from TCRdb applying MiXCR to the RT-PCR reads. Among approximately 200,000 distinct CDR3 sequences listed, 13% to 15% were seen once. This clonotype was counted a few times. The sequenced sample consisted of blood, either unsorted or a sorted T cell fraction (not recorded which). The V and J genes are TRBV20-1 and TRBJ2-2; D is ambiguous. The sequence was collected from a human donor who was either an allogeneic HSCT recipient or a stem cell or donor lymphocyte infusion donor (not recorded which). It is not recorded whose cells these are; they may come from a transplant donor. This CDR3 reads CSARALGELFF. CDR3 nucleotide sequence: TGCAGTGCTAGGGCGCTCGGGGAGCTGTTTTTT.